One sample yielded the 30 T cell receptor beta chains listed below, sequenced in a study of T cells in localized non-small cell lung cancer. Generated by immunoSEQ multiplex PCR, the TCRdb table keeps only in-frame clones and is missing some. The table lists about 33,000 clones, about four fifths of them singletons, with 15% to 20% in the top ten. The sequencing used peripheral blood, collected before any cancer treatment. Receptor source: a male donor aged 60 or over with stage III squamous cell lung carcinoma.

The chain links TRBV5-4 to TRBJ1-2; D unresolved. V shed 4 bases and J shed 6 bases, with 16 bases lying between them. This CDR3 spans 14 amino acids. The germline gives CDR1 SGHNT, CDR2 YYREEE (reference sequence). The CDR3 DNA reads TGTGCCAGCAGCCGGAGCTCGACACGGGATGGCTACACCTTC. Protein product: CASSRSSTRDGYTF.

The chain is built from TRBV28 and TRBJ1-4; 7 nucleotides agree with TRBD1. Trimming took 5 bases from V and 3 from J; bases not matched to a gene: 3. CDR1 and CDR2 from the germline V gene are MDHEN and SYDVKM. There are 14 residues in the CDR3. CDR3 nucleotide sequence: TGTGCCAGCAGTCCAGGACAGGCTAATGAAAAACTGTTTTTT. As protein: CASSPGQANEKLFF. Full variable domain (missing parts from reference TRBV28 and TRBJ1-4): DVKVTQSSRYLVKRTGEKVFLECVQDMDHENMFWYRQDPGLGLRLIYFSYDVKMKEKGDIPEGYSVSREKKERFSLILESASTNQTSMYLCASSPGQANEKLFFGSGTQLSVL.

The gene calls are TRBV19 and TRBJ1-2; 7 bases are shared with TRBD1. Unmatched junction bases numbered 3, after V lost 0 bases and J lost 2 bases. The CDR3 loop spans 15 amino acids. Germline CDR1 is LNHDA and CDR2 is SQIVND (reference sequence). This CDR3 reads CASSIETGYNYGYTF. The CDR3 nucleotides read TGTGCCAGTAGTATAGAGACAGGGTACAACTATGGCTACACCTTC.

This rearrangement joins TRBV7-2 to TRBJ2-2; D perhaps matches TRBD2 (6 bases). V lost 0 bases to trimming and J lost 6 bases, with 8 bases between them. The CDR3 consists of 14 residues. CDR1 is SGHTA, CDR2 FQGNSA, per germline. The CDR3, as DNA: TGTGCCAGCAGCTTAGCGGGAGGTGCCGGGGAGCTGTTTTTT. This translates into CASSLAGGAGELFF. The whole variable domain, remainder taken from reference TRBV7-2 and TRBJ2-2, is GAGVSQSPSNKVTEKGKDVELRCDPISGHTALYWYRQSLGQGLEFLIYFQGNSAPDKSGLPSDRFSAERTGGSVSTLTIQRTQQEDSAVYLCASSLAGGAGELFFGEGSRLTVL.

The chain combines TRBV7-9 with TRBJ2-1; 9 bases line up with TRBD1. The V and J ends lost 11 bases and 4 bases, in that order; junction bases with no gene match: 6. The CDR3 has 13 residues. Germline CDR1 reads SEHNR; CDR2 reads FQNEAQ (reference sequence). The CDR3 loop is CAADDRGYNEQFF. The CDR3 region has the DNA TGTGCCGCCGACGACAGGGGGTACAATGAGCAGTTCTTC.

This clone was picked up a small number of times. CDR3 DNA: TGTGCCAGCAGCTTAGAAGGGAGCTCCTACAATGAGCAGTTCTTC. This encodes CASSLEGSSYNEQFF. This sequence joins TRBV7-3 and TRBJ2-1; D is perhaps TRBD2 (5 bases). Germline assignment: CDR1 SGHTA and CDR2 FQGTGA. The CDR3 contains 15 residues. Trimming took 2 bases from V and 0 from J, leaving 8 bases between them.

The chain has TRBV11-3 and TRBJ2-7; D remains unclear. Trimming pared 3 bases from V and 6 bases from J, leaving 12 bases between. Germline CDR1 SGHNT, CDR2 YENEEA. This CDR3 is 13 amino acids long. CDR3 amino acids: CASSLVGYGEQYF. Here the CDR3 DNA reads TGTGCCAGCAGCTTGGTGGGTTACGGCGAGCAGTACTTC.

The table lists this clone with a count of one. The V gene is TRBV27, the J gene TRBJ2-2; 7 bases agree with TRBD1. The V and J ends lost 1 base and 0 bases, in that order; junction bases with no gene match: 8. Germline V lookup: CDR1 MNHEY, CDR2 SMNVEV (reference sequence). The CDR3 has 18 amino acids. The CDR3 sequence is CASSLYPGQEANTGELFF. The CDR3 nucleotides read TGTGCCAGCAGTTTATACCCCGGACAGGAAGCGAACACCGGGGAGCTGTTTTTT.

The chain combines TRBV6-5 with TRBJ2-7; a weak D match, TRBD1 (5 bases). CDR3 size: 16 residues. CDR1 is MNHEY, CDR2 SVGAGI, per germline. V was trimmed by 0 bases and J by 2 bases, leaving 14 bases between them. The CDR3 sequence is CASSYSKNRFPYEQYF. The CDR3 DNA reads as TGTGCCAGCAGTTACTCGAAAAACAGGTTTCCCTACGAGCAGTACTTC.

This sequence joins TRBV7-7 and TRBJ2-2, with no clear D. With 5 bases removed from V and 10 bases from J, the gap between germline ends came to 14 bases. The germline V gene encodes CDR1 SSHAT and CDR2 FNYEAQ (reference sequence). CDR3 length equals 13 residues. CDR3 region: CASSPGPYLELFF. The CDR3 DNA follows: TGTGCCAGCAGCCCCGGACCCTATCTGGAGCTGTTTTTT.

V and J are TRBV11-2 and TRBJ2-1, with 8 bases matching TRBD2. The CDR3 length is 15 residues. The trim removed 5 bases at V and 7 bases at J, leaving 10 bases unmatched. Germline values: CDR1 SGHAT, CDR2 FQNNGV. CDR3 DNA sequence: TGTGCCAGCAGCCCTTGGCGGGAGGTCCTGAATGAGCAGTTCTTC. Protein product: CASSPWREVLNEQFF.

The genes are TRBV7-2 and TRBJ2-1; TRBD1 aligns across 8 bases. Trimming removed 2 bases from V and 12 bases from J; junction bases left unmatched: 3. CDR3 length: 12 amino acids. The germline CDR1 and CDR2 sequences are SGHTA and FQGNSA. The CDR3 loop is CASSLSTGGQFF. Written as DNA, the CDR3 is TGTGCCAGCAGCTTATCTACAGGGGGGCAGTTCTTC.

The CDR3 is CASSPRNQGGRSTGELFF. The CDR3 nucleotides are TGTGCCAGCTCACCAAGGAACCAAGGGGGGCGAAGCACCGGGGAGCTGTTTTTT. The V call is TRBV18, the J call TRBJ2-2; D is perhaps TRBD1 or TRBD2 (6 bases each). The CDR3 runs to 18 residues. Per germline, CDR1 KGHSH and CDR2 LQKENI. The V gene lost 2 bases and the J gene lost 4 bases, with 20 bases spanning the gap. Supplemented by reference TRBV18 and TRBJ2-2, the full variable domain reads NAGVMQNPRHLVRRRGQEARLRCSPMKGHSHVYWYRQLPEEGLKFMVYLQKENIIDESGMPKERFSAEFPKEGPSILRIQQVVRGDSAAYFCASSPRNQGGRSTGELFFGEGSRLTVL.

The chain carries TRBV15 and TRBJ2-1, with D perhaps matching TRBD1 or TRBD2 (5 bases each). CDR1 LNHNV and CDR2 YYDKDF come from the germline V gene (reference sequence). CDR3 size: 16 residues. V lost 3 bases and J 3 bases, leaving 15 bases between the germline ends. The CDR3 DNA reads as TGTGCCACCAGCAGCCTTGGGGGAGAGGACTACAATGAGCAGTTCTTC. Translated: CATSSLGGEDYNEQFF. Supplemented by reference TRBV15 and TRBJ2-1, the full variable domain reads DAMVIQNPRYQVTQFGKPVTLSCSQTLNHNVMYWYQQKSSQAPKLLFHYYDKDFNNEADTPDNFQSRRPNTSFCFLDIRSPGLGDTAMYLCATSSLGGEDYNEQFFGPGTRLTVL.

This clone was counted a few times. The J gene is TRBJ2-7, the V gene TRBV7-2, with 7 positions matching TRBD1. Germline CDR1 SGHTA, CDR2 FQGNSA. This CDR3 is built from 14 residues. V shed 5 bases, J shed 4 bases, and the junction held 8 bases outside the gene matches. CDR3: CASSVDRERYEQYF. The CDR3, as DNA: TGTGCCAGCAGCGTTGACAGGGAGAGGTACGAGCAGTACTTC. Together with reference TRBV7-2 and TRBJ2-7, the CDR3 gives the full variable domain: GAGVSQSPSNKVTEKGKDVELRCDPISGHTALYWYRQSLGQGLEFLIYFQGNSAPDKSGLPSDRFSAERTGGSVSTLTIQRTQQEDSAVYLCASSVDRERYEQYFGPGTRLTVT.

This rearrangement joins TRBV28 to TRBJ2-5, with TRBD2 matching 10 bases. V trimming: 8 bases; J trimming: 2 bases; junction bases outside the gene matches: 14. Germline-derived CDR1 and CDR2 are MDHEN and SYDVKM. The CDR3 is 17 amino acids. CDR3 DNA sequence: TGTGCCAGCGTGCGGGGGCTAGCGGGAGATATTCAAGAGACCCAGTACTTC. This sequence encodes CASVRGLAGDIQETQYF.

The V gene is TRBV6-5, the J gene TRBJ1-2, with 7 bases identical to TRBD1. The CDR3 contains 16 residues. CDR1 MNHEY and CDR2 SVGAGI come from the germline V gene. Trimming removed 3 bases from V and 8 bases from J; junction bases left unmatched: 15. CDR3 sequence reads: CASSYFRTEGAGGYTF. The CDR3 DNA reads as TGTGCCAGCAGTTATTTCCGTACTGAGGGGGCAGGAGGCTACACCTTC.

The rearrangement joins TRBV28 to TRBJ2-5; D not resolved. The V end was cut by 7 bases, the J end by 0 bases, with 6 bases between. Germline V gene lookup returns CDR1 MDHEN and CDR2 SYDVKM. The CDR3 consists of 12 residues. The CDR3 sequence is CASKGNQETQYF. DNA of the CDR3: TGTGCCAGCAAAGGAAACCAAGAGACCCAGTACTTC. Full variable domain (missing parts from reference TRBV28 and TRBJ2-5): DVKVTQSSRYLVKRTGEKVFLECVQDMDHENMFWYRQDPGLGLRLIYFSYDVKMKEKGDIPEGYSVSREKKERFSLILESASTNQTSMYLCASKGNQETQYFGPGTRLLVL.

The CDR3 sequence: CASRGEADPREKLFF. The CDR3 nucleotides read TGTGCCAGCAGGGGGGAGGCGGATCCCCGCGAAAAACTGTTTTTT. The chain couples TRBV6-1 to TRBJ1-4; D might be TRBD1 (5 bases). This CDR3 contains 15 residues. V lost 6 bases and J lost 8, with 19 bases in between. Germline V gives CDR1 MNHNS, CDR2 SASEGT.

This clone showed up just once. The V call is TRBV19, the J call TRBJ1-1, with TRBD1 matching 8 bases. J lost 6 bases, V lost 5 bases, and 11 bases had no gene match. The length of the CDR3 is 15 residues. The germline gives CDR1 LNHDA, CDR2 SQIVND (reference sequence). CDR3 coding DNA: TGTGCCAGTAGTTCTCGGACAGGGTATATTGCTGAAGCTTTCTTT. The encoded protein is CASSSRTGYIAEAFF.

CDR3 residues: CASSGARGVIAGGELFF. DNA of the CDR3: TGTGCCAGCAGTGGGGCTCGAGGAGTGATAGCAGGCGGGGAGCTGTTTTTT. V usage is TRBV28 and J usage is TRBJ2-2; a weak D match, TRBD1 (5 bases). CDR3 length equals 17 residues. Germline loops: CDR1 MDHEN, CDR2 SYDVKM. Trimming took 5 bases from V and 7 from J, leaving 23 bases between them.

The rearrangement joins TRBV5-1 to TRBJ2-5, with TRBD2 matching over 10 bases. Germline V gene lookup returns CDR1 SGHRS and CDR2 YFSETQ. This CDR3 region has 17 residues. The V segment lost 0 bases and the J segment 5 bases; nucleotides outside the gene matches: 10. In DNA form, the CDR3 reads TGCGCCAGCAGCTTGGAAGGTAGCGGGAGGCGGCGGGAGACCCAGTACTTC. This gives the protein CASSLEGSGRRRETQYF.

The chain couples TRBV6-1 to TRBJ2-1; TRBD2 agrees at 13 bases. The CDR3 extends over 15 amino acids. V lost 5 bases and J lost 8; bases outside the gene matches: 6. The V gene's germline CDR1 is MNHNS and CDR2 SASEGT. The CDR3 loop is CASSTPGLAGDEQFF. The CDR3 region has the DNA TGTGCCAGCAGTACCCCCGGACTAGCGGGGGATGAGCAGTTCTTC.

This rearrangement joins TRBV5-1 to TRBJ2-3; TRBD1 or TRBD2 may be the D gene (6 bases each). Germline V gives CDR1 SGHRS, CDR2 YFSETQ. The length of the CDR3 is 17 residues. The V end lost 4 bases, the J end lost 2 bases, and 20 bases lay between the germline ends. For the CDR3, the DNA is TGCGCCAGCAGCCTACCGACGGGGCGGGGACACACAGATACGCAGTATTTT. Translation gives CASSLPTGRGHTDTQYF.

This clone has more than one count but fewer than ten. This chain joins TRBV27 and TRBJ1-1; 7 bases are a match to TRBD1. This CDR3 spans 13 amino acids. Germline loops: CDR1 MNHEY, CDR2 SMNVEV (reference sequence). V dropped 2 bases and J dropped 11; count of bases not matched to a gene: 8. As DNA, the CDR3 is TGTGCCAGCAGTTTAAAGGGGGCGGGGATGGCTTTCTTT. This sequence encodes CASSLKGAGMAFF.

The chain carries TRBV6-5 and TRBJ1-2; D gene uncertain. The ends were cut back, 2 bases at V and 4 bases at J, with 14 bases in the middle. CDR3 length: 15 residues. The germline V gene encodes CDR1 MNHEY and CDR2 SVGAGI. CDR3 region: CASSYGGDISYGYTF. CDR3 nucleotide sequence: TGTGCCAGCAGTTACGGTGGGGATATAAGCTATGGCTACACCTTC.

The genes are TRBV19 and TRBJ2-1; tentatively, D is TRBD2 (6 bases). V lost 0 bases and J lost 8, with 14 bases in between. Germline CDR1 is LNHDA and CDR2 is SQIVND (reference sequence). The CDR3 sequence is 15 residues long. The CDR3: CASSIDLLGGDEQFF. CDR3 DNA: TGTGCCAGTAGTATAGATCTCTTGGGAGGTGATGAGCAGTTCTTC.

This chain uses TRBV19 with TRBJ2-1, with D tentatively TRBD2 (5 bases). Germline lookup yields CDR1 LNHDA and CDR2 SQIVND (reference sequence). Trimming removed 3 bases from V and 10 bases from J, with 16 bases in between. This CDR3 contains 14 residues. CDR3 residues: CASSIGNGLPEQFF. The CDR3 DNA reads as TGTGCCAGTAGTATTGGGAACGGACTCCCCGAGCAGTTCTTC.

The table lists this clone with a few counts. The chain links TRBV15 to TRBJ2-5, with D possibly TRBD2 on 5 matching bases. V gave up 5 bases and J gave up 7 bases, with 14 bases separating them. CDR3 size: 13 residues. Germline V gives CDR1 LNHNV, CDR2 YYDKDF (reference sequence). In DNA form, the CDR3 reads TGTGCCACCAGCGGCGGGCCGGCGGGGACCCAGTACTTC. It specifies CATSGGPAGTQYF.

The CDR3 DNA reads TGTGCCAGCAGGCTGGGACAGGGGCGGAACACTGAAGCTTTCTTT. This encodes CASRLGQGRNTEAFF. The chain has TRBV6-5 and TRBJ1-1, with 10 bases identical to TRBD1. The length of the CDR3 is 15 residues. V was pared by 6 bases and J by 1 base, with 5 bases of the junction left unmatched. Germline CDR1 reads MNHEY; CDR2 reads SVGAGI.